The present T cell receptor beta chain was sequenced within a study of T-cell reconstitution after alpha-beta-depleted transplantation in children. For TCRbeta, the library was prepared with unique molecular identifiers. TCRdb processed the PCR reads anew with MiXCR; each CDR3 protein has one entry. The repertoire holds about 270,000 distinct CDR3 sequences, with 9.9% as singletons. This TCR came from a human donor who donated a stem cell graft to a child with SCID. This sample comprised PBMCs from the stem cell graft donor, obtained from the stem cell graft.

The DNA of the CDR3 is TGTGCCAGCAGCTTAGTAGGCGGGGTTCCCTCCTACGAGCAGTACTTC. This encodes CASSLVGGVPSYEQYF. The genes are TRBV7-6 and TRBJ2-7, with D maybe TRBD2 (6 bases). CDR1 is SGHVS, CDR2 FNYEAQ, per germline. The ends were cut back, 1 base at V and 0 bases at J, with 13 bases in the middle. The CDR3 spans 16 residues.